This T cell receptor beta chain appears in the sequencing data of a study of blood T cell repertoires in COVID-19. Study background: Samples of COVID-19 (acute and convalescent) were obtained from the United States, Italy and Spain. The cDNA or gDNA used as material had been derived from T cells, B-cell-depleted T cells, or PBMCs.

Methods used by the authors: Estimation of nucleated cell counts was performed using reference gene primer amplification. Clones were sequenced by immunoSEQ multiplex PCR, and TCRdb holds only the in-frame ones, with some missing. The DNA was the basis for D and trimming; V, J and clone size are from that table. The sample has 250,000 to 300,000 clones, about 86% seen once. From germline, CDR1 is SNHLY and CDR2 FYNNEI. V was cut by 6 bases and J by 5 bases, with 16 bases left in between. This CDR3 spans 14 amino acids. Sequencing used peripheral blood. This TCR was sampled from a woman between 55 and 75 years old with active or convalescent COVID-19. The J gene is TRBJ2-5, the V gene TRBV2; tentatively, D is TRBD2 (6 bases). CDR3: CASSRGLLGETQYF. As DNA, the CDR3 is TGTGCCAGCAGCCGGGGACTCCTAGGGGAGACCCAGTACTTC.